These 6 T cell receptor beta chains were sequenced from one sample in a study of blood T cell repertoires in COVID-19. Sequencing used immunoSEQ multiplex PCR; TCRdb keeps in-frame clones, though not all of them. The sample has under 250,000 clones; about 80% are singletons. Sequenced input: PBMCs or T cells enriched from blood (not recorded which). These receptors were collected from a man between 60 and 75 years old who had recovered from COVID-19.

The rearrangement joins TRBV27 to TRBJ1-6; D gene uncertain. Germline CDR1 MNHEY, CDR2 SMNVEV (reference sequence). This CDR3 has 14 amino acids. Trimming took 5 bases from V and 6 from J, leaving 11 bases between them. The CDR3 DNA sequence: TGTGCCAGCAGTCCCTGGGGAGGTAATTCACCCCTCCACTTT. Protein sequence: CASSPWGGNSPLHF.

Here the CDR3 reads CASSRQGNSPLHF. CDR3 sequence (DNA): TGTGCCAGCAGCCGACAGGGGAATTCACCCCTCCACTTT. The rearrangement joins TRBV14 to TRBJ1-6; TRBD1 agrees at 8 bases. Trimming cost V 4 bases and J 7 bases; bases outside gene matches: 0. This CDR3 is built from 13 residues. Germline assignment: CDR1 SGHDN and CDR2 FVKESK.

V is TRBV12-3 or TRBV12-4 and J is TRBJ1-1; D remains unclear. Trimming took off 8 bases at V and 1 base at J, with 8 bases between the two ends. The CDR3 consists of 12 residues. CDR3 residues: CASSRANTEAFF. CDR3 nucleotides: TGTGCCAGCTCCCGAGCGAACACTGAAGCTTTCTTT.

The DNA of the CDR3 is TGTGCCAGCAGCTTAGAAGGGGCAATCGATACGCAGTATTTT. Translating gives CASSLEGAIDTQYF. The rearrangement uses TRBV7-9 and TRBJ2-3; D may be TRBD1 (5 bases). CDR3 length: 14 amino acids. Between the trimmed V and J ends, which lost 1 base and 6 bases, there was a span of 11 bases. Germline-derived CDR1 and CDR2 are SEHNR and FQNEAQ (reference sequence).

The chain is built from TRBV5-4 and TRBJ1-1; D is perhaps TRBD1 (6 bases). Germline lookup yields CDR1 SGHNT and CDR2 YYREEE (reference sequence). V lost 0 bases and J 2 bases, leaving 8 bases between the germline ends. The CDR3 runs 14 residues. DNA of the CDR3: TGTGCCAGCAGCTTGGAGGACAGAAACACTGAAGCTTTCTTT. Translated, it gives CASSLEDRNTEAFF.

The V and J genes are TRBV18 and TRBJ1-2; 7 positions match TRBD1. The CDR3 length is 15 residues. The ends lost 3 bases at V and 4 bases at J; junction bases unmatched: 8. The V gene's germline CDR1 is KGHSH and CDR2 LQKENI. The CDR3 DNA reads TGTGCCAGCTCACCGAACCGGGACAGCCCCTATGGCTACACCTTC. Translating it yields CASSPNRDSPYGYTF.